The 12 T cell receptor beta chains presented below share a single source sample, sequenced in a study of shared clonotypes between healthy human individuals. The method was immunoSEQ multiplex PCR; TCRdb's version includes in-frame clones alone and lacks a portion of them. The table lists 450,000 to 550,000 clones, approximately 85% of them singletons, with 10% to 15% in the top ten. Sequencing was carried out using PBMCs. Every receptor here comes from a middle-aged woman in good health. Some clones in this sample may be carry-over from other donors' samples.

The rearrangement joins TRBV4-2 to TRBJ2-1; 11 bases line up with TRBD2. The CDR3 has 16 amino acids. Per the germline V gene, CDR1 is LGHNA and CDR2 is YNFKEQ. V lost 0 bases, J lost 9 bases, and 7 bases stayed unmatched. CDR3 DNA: TGTGCCAGCAGCCAAGATGGGGCTAGCGGGGGGATTGAGCAGTTCTTC. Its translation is CASSQDGASGGIEQFF.

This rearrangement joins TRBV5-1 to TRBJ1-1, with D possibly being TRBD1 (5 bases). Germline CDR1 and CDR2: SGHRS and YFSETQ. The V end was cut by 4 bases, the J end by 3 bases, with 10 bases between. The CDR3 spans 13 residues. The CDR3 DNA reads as TGCGCCAGCAGCCCCCTGGGGGACACTGAAGCTTTCTTT. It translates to CASSPLGDTEAFF.

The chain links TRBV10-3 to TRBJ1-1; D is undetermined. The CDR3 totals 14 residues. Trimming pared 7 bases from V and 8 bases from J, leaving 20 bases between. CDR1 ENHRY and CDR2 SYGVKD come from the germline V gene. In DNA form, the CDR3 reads TGTGCCATCAAGCCGGGCCCTCAGACGGACGAAGCTTTCTTT. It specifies CAIKPGPQTDEAFF.

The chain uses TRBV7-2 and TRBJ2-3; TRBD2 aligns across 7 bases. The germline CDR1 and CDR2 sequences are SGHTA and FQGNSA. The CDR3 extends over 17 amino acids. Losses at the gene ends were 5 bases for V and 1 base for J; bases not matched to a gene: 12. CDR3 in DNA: TGTGCCAGCAGCCCTGACCCCGGCCGGGGGGGCACAGATACGCAGTATTTT. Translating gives CASSPDPGRGGTDTQYF.

CDR3 in amino acids: CASSKIGANQPQHF. CDR3 coding DNA: TGTGCCAGCAGTAAAATAGGGGCGAATCAGCCCCAGCATTTT. This chain uses TRBV6-1 with TRBJ1-5; possible D gene TRBD1, 5 bases. The CDR3 is made up of 14 amino acids. Germline V gives CDR1 MNHNS, CDR2 SASEGT. Trimming removed 5 bases from V and 4 bases from J, with 12 bases in between.

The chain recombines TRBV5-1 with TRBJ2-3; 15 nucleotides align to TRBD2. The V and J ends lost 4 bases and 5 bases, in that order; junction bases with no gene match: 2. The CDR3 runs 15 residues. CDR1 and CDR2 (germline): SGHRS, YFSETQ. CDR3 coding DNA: TGCGCCAGCAGCCCGGGACTAGCGGGAGGAGATACGCAGTATTTT. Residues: CASSPGLAGGDTQYF.

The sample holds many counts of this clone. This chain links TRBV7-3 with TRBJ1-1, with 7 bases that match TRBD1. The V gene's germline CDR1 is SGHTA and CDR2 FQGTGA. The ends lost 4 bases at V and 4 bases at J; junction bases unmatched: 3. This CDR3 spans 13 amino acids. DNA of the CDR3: TGTGCCAGCAGCTCGCACAGGGGCACTGAAGCTTTCTTT. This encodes CASSSHRGTEAFF.

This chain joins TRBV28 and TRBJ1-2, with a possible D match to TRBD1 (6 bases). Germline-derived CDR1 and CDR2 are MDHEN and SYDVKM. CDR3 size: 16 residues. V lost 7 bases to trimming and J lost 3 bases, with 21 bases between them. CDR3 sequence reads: CASTGGGETNDYGYTF. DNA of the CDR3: TGTGCCAGCACGGGGGGCGGGGAGACAAACGACTATGGCTACACCTTC.

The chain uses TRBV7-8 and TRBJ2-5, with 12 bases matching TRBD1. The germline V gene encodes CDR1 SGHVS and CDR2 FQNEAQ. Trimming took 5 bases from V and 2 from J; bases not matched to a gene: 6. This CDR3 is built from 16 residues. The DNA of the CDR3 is TGTGCCAGCAGCCCCCGGGACAGGGGGCGTCAAGAGACCCAGTACTTC. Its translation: CASSPRDRGRQETQYF.

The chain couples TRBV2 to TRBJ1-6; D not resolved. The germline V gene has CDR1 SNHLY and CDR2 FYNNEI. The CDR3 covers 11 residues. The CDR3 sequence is CALNGDSPLHF. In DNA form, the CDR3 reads TGTGCTCTGAACGGGGATTCACCCCTCCACTTT.

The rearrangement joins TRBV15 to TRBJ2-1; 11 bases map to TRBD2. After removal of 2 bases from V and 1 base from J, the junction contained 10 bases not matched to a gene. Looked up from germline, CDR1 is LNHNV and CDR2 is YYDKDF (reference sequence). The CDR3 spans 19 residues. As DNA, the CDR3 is TGTGCCACCAGCAGAAATAGCGGGAGGGCGGCCAGATCCTACAATGAGCAGTTCTTC. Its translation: CATSRNSGRAARSYNEQFF.

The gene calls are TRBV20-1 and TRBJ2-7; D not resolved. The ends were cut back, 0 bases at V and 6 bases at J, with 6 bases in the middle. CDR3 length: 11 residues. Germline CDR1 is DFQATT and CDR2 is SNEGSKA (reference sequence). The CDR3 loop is CSARDDGEQYF. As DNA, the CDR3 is TGCAGTGCTAGAGATGATGGCGAGCAGTACTTC.